A single T cell receptor beta chain is shown here with its context. Its antigen is as yet unknown. Peripheral blood came from all dose cohorts at three timepoints. This record comes from a study of OX40 agonist ivuxolimab in advanced cancers. On the study more broadly: A diagnosis of hepatocellular carcinoma, melanoma, renal cell or head and neck cancer was present in dose-escalation patients. Partial responses were achieved by three patients, one with hepatocellular carcinoma and two with cutaneous melanoma.

General observations from the study: On average, CD8+ T cells showed a greater number of expanded clones than CD4+.

Here immunoSEQ multiplex PCR was the method, and the copy in TCRdb shows in-frame clones only, minus some. The sample gives about 43,000 clones, around 88% of which show up once; about 35% is in the top ten. The CDR3 runs 15 residues. With 5 bases removed from V and 2 bases from J, the gap between germline ends came to 13 bases. Germline V gene lookup returns CDR1 SGHAT and CDR2 FQNNGV. This sequence was found in an adult with an advanced solid tumor such as melanoma, head and neck, liver or kidney cancer. Sequencing used CD4+ or CD8+ T cells sorted from blood, obtained in a trial of the OX40 agonist ivuxolimab. The chain combines TRBV11-2 with TRBJ2-1; D call uncertain. CDR3 sequence (DNA): TGTGCCAGCAGCCCTGGCACGGGCGCCTACAATGAGCAGTTCTTC. It yields the protein CASSPGTGAYNEQFF.